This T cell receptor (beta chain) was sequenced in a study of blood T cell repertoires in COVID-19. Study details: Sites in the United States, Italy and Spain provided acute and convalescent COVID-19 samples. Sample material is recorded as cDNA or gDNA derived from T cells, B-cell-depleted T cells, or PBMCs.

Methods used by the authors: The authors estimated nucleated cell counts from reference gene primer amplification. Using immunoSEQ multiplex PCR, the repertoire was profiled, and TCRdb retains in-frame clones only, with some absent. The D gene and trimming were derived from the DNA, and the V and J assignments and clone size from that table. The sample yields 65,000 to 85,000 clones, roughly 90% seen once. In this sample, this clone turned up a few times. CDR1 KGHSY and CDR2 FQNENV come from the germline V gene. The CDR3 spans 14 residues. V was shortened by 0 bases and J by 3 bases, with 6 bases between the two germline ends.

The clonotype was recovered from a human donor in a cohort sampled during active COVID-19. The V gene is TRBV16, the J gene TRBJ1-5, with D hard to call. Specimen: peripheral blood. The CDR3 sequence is CASSQSGLNQPQHF. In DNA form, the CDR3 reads TGTGCCAGCAGCCAATCGGGCCTCAATCAGCCCCAGCATTTT.